The 3 T cell receptor beta chains below all came from one sample that was sequenced in a study of blood T cells in healthy people across ages. PCR was performed a second time for about 6 to 11 cycles using a sample-barcoded 5' primer and a J-beta primer mix. One entry per CDR3 protein, called by TCRdb with MiXCR from the 5' RACE reads. The table has 650,000 to 800,000 distinct CDR3 sequences, under 45% seen once. Sequencing was performed on blood. These receptors were collected from a man in his sixties in good health.

Notes on this clonotype: An end of the junction differs from the germline gene, which may be a read error. The rearrangement uses TRBV20-1 and TRBJ1-5, with no clear D. Germline-derived CDR1 and CDR2 are DFQATT and SNEGSKA (reference sequence). This CDR3 has 14 amino acids. In DNA form, the CDR3 reads TGCAGTACTAGTGGGAGGGTGGGCAATCAGCCCCAGCATTTT. Translation gives CSTSGRVGNQPQHF.

The chain has TRBV7-2 and TRBJ2-5, with D possibly TRBD1 on 6 matching bases. With 5 bases removed from V and 3 bases from J, the gap between germline ends came to 13 bases. Germline-derived CDR1 and CDR2 are SGHTA and FQGNSA. CDR3 size: 14 residues. Here the CDR3 DNA reads TGTGCCAGCAGCGCCTACTGGACAGAAGAGACCCAGTACTTC. As protein: CASSAYWTEETQYF. The variable domain in full, with the rest retrieved from reference TRBV7-2 and TRBJ2-5, is GAGVSQSPSNKVTEKGKDVELRCDPISGHTALYWYRQSLGQGLEFLIYFQGNSAPDKSGLPSDRFSAERTGGSVSTLTIQRTQQEDSAVYLCASSAYWTEETQYFGPGTRLLVL.

V usage is TRBV6-1 and J usage is TRBJ2-5; 16 positions match TRBD2. The J call may be faulty, since TRBJ2-7 better matches the DNA end. This CDR3 is built from 17 residues. Germline V lookup: CDR1 MNHNS, CDR2 SASEGT. The CDR3 spells CASRAGTSGGARYEQYF. DNA for the CDR3: TGTGCCAGCAGGGCTGGGACTAGCGGGGGGGCGAGGTACGAGCAGTACTTC.